Presented here are 5 T cell receptor beta chains from one specimen sequenced in a study of blood T cell repertoires in COVID-19. The data were produced by immunoSEQ multiplex PCR, yet TCRdb's version contains in-frame clones alone and is incomplete. Altogether about 260,000 clones are present, around 86% being singletons, with the ten largest covering 1.5%. Sequenced input: peripheral blood. Every receptor here comes from a woman in her thirties or forties who had recovered from COVID-19.

This clone was recorded only once. V is TRBV19 and J is TRBJ2-7; D is possibly TRBD2 (6 bases). Germline values: CDR1 LNHDA, CDR2 SQIVND (reference sequence). This CDR3 region has 12 residues. V lost 5 bases, J lost 6 bases, and 11 bases lay in between. The CDR3: CASSPGGTEQYF. CDR3 in DNA: TGTGCCAGTAGTCCTGGAGGGACCGAGCAGTACTTC.

Details on this clone: A much larger clone differs by one base, so this may be a read error. This chain links TRBV11-2 with TRBJ2-7; D is uncertain. The V end lost 1 base, the J end lost 7 bases, and 11 bases lay between the germline ends. This CDR3 region has 13 residues. Germline CDR1 reads SGHAT; CDR2 reads FQNNGV. CDR3: CASSLGAGGEQYF. CDR3 coding DNA: TGTGCCAGCAGCTTAGGGGCAGGTGGTGAGCAGTACTTC.

The genes are TRBV7-6 and TRBJ1-2; 10 nucleotides match TRBD1. V was clipped by 5 bases and J by 4 bases; unmatched bases: 16. This CDR3 comprises 18 residues. Germline V gives CDR1 SGHVS, CDR2 FNYEAQ. The CDR3 here is CASSPIPRQGASIYGYTF. CDR3 DNA: TGTGCCAGCAGCCCTATACCCCGACAGGGGGCGTCCATCTATGGCTACACCTTC.

The CDR3 region has the DNA TGTGCCAGCAGCTTAGATACCCCGCAGAGGATGAACACTGAAGCTTTCTTT. Encoded protein: CASSLDTPQRMNTEAFF. The rearrangement uses TRBV11-2 and TRBJ1-1, with D unclear. Germline loops: CDR1 SGHAT, CDR2 FQNNGV. The CDR3 runs 17 residues. The V and J ends lost 0 bases and 0 bases respectively, with 14 bases between them.

The sample holds many counts of this clone. The V and J genes are TRBV4-3 and TRBJ1-2, with 7 bases that match TRBD1. Trimming took 1 base from V and 6 from J; bases not matched to a gene: 11. CDR3 size: 16 residues. Looked up from germline, CDR1 is LGHNA and CDR2 is YSLEER. CDR3 region: CASSQVGLQGRDGYTF. DNA for the CDR3: TGCGCCAGCAGCCAAGTAGGATTACAGGGGCGGGATGGCTACACCTTC.